The rows below give T cell receptor beta chains drawn from one sample of a study of cytomegalovirus exposure and HLA in healthy donors. The table came from immunoSEQ multiplex PCR; TCRdb's copy has only in-frame clones and leaves some out. The sample shows roughly 200,000 clones, around 78% of them seen only once. Sequenced: PBMCs. Receptors originate from a man aged 25 to 45 in good health and CMV-seronegative. The conserved cysteine and the conserved F or W are not part of the CDR3 here. Fields, in order: V gene, J gene, D gene, CDR3 protein. The D gene is left open where the match is weak.

>TRBV6-5|TRBJ2-7|NA
ASSLGHRSAEQY
>TRBV27|TRBJ2-7|TRBD1
ASSSQEPGQGAWSSYEQY
>TRBV7-3|TRBJ2-1|NA
ASSPRASYNEQF
>TRBV27|TRBJ2-1|TRBD2
ASRKSGIFSNEQF
>TRBV7-6|TRBJ2-4|TRBD2
ASSLGGVAGAKNIQY
>TRBV20-1|TRBJ2-7|NA
SGQRSYEQY
>TRBV30|TRBJ1-2|TRBD1
AWSFTGGSYT
>TRBV6-4|TRBJ1-1|NA
ASSDTGNTEAF
>TRBV19|TRBJ1-5|NA
ASTTGNQPQH
>TRBV7-9|TRBJ2-2|NA
ASSWTEGDTGELF
>TRBV14|TRBJ2-7|TRBD2
ASSPTGGTKKY
>TRBV9|TRBJ1-2|NA
ASSVGAFDGYT
>TRBV7-9|TRBJ1-1|NA
ASSLVAAGEAF
>TRBV6-1|TRBJ2-3|NA
ASSERRGAGSLRDTQY
>TRBV7-3|TRBJ2-1|NA
ASSPLHSPYNEQF
>TRBV21-1|TRBJ2-7|NA
ASSTPRGTGESGGSYEQY
>TRBV4-1|TRBJ2-7|NA
ASSLRGTSLHEQY
>TRBV9|TRBJ1-3|TRBD1
ASSADRGLGNTIY
>TRBV30|TRBJ2-1|NA
AWSVQVYYNEQF
>TRBV4-1|TRBJ2-7|NA
ASSQDRGLTYEQY
>TRBV29-1|TRBJ2-7|TRBD2
SVLLAEYEQY
>TRBV5-1|TRBJ2-1|TRBD2
ASSVTLAGAYNEQF
>TRBV28|TRBJ1-1|NA
ASRPAGLRRAF
>TRBV30|TRBJ2-1|TRBD1
AWSVRDRGSRNEQF
>TRBV19|TRBJ1-1|NA
ASLDWNTEAF
>TRBV28|TRBJ1-5|NA
ASSLLGNQPQH
>TRBV10-3|TRBJ2-7|TRBD2
AISESTSGGSYEQY
>TRBV5-1|TRBJ2-5|TRBD2
ASSPARLASETQY
>TRBV6-1|TRBJ2-7|TRBD1
ASRDRGLRYEQY
>TRBV2|TRBJ1-5|NA
ASSLIRVSQPQH
>TRBV2|TRBJ1-6|NA
ASSYLLGDSPLH
>TRBV9|TRBJ2-7|TRBD1
ASSERQGTYEQY
>TRBV5-4|TRBJ2-3|NA
ASSLDRGSTDTQY
>TRBV27|TRBJ1-5|TRBD1
ASRPRTGDQPQH
>TRBV6-5|TRBJ2-7|TRBD1
ATTGGGEQY
>TRBV5-6|TRBJ2-7|TRBD2
ASSSGGRPTYEQY
>TRBV27|TRBJ2-7|NA
ASSLSAGHSVSYEQY
>TRBV5-4|TRBJ2-3|TRBD1
ASSLWGTGVADTQY
>TRBV19|TRBJ2-1|NA
ASSKQRSSYNEQF
>TRBV10-2|TRBJ1-3|TRBD1
ASSRGLDGNTIY
>TRBV4-1|TRBJ2-3|NA
ASSQEGQPSTDTQY
>TRBV11-2|TRBJ2-3|TRBD2
ASSLASGRVADTQY
>TRBV19|TRBJ2-3|NA
ASSIDLLVVTDTQY